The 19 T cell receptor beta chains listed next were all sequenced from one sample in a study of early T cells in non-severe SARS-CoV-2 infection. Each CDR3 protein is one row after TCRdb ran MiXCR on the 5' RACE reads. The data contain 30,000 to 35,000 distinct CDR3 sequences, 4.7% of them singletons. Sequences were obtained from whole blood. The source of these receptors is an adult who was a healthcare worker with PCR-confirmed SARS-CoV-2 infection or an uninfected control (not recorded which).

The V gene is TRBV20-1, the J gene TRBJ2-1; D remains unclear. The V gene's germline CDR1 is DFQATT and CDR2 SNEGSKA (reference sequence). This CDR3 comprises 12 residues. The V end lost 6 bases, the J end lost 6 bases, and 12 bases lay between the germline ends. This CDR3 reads CSAPGWGNEQFF. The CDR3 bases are TGCAGTGCGCCAGGTTGGGGCAATGAGCAGTTCTTC.

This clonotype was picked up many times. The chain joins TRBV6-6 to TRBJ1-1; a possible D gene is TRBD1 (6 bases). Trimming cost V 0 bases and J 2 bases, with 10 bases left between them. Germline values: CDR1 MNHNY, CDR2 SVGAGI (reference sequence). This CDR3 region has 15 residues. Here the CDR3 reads CASSYSQGRNTEAFF. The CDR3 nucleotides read TGTGCCAGCAGTTACTCGCAGGGGCGTAACACTGAAGCTTTCTTT.

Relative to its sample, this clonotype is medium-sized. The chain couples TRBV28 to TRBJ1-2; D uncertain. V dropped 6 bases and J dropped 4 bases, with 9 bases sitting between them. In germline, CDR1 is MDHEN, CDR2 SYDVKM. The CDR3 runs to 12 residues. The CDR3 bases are TGTGCCAGCAGCTCCCCAGTCTATGGCTACACCTTC. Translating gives CASSSPVYGYTF.

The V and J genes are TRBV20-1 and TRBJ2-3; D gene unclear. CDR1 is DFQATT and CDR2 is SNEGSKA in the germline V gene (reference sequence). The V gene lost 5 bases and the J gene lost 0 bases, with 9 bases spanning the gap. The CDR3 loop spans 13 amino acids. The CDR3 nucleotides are TGCAGTGCTCCGACGGATAGCACAGATACGCAGTATTTT. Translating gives CSAPTDSTDTQYF.

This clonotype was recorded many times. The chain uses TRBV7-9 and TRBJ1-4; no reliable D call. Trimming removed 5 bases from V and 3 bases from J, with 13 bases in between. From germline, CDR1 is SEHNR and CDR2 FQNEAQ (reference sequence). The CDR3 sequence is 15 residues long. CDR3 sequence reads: CASSTPLRSNEKLFF. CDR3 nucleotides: TGTGCCAGCAGCACGCCCCTCCGGTCTAATGAAAAACTGTTTTTT.

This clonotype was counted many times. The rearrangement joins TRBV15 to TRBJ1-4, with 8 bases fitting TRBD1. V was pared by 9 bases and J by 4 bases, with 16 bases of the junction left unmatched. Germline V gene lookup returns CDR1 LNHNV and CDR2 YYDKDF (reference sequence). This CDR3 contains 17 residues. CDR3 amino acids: CATRRQGMGHSNEKLFF. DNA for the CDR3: TGTGCCACTAGAAGACAGGGGATGGGACACAGTAATGAAAAACTGTTTTTT.

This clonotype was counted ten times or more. CDR3: CASSRSTGGTGELFF. CDR3 sequence (DNA): TGTGCCAGCAGCCGCAGCACGGGGGGCACCGGGGAGCTGTTTTTT. The V and J genes are TRBV7-7 and TRBJ2-2; 7 bases match TRBD2. This CDR3 has 15 amino acids. Germline V CDR1 and CDR2: SSHAT, FNYEAQ (reference sequence). The trim removed 5 bases at V and 4 bases at J, leaving 7 bases unmatched.

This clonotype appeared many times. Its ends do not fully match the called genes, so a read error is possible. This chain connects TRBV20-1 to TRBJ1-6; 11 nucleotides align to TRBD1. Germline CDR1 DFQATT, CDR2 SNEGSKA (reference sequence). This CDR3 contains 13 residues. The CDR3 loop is CAQIGQGATPLHF. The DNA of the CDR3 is TGTGCCCAAATCGGACAGGGGGCGACACCCCTCCACTTT.

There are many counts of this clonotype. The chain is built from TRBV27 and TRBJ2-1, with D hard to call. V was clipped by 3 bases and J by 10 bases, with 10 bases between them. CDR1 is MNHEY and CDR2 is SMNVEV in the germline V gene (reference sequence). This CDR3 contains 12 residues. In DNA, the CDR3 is TGTGCCAGCAGTTTTTCCAATGGGGAGCAGTTCTTC. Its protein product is CASSFSNGEQFF.

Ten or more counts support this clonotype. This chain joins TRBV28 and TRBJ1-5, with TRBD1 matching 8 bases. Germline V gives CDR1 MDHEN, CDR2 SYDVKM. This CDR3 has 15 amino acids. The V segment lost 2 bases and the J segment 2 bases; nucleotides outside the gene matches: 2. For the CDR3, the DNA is TGTGCCAGCAGTTTAGACAGGGGCGGCAATCAGCCCCAGCATTTT. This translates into CASSLDRGGNQPQHF.

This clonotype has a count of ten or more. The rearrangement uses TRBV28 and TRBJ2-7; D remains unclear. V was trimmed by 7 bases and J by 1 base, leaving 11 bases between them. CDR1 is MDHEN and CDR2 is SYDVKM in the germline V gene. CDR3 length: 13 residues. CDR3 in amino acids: CASTGIRSYEQYF. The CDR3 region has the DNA TGTGCCAGCACTGGGATCCGGTCCTACGAGCAGTACTTC. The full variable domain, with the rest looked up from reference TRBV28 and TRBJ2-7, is DVKVTQSSRYLVKRTGEKVFLECVQDMDHENMFWYRQDPGLGLRLIYFSYDVKMKEKGDIPEGYSVSREKKERFSLILESASTNQTSMYLCASTGIRSYEQYFGPGTRLTVT.

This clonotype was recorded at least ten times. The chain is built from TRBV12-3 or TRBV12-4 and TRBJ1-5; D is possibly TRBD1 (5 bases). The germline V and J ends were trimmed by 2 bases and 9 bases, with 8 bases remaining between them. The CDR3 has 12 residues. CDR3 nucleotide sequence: TGTGCCAGCAGTTTACAGGGACCGCCCCAGCATTTT. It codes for CASSLQGPPQHF.

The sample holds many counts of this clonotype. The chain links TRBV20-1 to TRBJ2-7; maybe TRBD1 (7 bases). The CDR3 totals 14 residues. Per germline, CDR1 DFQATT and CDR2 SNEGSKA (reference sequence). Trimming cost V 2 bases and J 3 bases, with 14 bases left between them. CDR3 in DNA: TGCAGTGCTAGACGTGACAGGGACTTCTACGAGCAGTACTTC. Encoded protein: CSARRDRDFYEQYF.

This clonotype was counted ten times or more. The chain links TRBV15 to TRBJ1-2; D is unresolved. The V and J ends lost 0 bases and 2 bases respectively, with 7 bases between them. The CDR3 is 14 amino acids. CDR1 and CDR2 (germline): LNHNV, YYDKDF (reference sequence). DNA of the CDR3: TGTGCCACCAGCAGAGATTTACAGAACTATGGCTACACCTTC. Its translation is CATSRDLQNYGYTF.

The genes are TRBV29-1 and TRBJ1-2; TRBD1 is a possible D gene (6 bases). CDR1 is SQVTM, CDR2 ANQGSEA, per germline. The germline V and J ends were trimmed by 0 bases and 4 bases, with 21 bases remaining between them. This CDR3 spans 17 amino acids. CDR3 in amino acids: CSVEDPLTGRFSYGYTF. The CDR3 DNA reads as TGCAGCGTTGAAGATCCCTTGACAGGTCGATTTAGCTATGGCTACACCTTC.

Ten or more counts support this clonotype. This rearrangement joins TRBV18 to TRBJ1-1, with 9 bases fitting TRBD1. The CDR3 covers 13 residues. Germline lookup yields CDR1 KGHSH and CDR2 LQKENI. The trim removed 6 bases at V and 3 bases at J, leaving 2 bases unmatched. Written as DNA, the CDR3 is TGTGCCAGCTCGCGGACAGGGGACACTGAAGCTTTCTTT. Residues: CASSRTGDTEAFF.

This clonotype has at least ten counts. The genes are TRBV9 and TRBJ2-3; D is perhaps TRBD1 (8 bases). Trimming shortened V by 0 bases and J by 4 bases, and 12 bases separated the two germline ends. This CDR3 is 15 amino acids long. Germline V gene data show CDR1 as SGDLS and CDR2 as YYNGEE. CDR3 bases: TGTGCCAGCAGCGTAGGTACAGGGGGGGCAGATACGCAGTATTTT. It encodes CASSVGTGGADTQYF.

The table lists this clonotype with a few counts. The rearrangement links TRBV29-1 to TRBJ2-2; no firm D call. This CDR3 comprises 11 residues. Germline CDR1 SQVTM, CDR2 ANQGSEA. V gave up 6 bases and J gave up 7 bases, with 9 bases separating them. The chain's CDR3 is CSVTSGGELFF. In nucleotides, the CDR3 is TGCAGCGTCACATCCGGCGGGGAGCTGTTTTTT.

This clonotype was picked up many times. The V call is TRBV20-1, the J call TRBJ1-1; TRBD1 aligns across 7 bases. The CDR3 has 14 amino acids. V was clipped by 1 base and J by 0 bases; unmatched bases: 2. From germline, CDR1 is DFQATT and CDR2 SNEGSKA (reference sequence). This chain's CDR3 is CSARGGQLNTEAFF. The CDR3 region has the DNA TGCAGTGCTAGAGGGGGACAGTTGAACACTGAAGCTTTCTTT.